The 27 T cell receptor beta chains below come from one sample, sequenced in a study of T-cell memory formation after mild COVID-19. Using its own MiXCR run on the 5' RACE reads, TCRdb lists one record per CDR3 protein. Of under 300,000 distinct CDR3 sequences listed, roughly 10% were seen once; the top ten hold 22%. Specimen: PBMCs or a T cell subset sorted from them (not recorded which). The receptors stem from a man between 18 and 35 years old who had mild COVID-19 (a few samples of this study predate the infection). Cell type and time point are not known.

This clonotype was seen only a few times. The CDR3, as DNA: TGCAGTGCAAGACCGGACTCCTACGAGCAGTACTTC. It specifies CSARPDSYEQYF. V usage is TRBV20-1 and J usage is TRBJ2-7; D call uncertain. The CDR3 is made up of 12 amino acids. Germline assignment: CDR1 DFQATT and CDR2 SNEGSKA (reference sequence). The V gene lost 6 bases and the J gene lost 0 bases, with 9 bases spanning the gap.

The table lists this clonotype with many counts. The chain links TRBV25-1 to TRBJ2-3; 8 positions match TRBD2. The CDR3 has 16 amino acids. Germline trimming cut 4 bases from V and 0 bases from J; bases unmatched to any gene: 6. In germline, CDR1 is MGHDK, CDR2 SYGVNS. CDR3 in amino acids: CASSVPTSDSTDTQYF. The CDR3 nucleotides are TGTGCCAGCAGTGTGCCGACTAGCGATAGCACAGATACGCAGTATTTT.

This clonotype was picked up a small number of times. The CDR3 sequence is CASRPGQGWDTEAFF. CDR3 in DNA: TGTGCCAGCAGACCCGGACAGGGCTGGGACACTGAAGCTTTCTTT. The chain recombines TRBV12-3 or TRBV12-4 with TRBJ1-1; 8 bases map to TRBD1. The CDR3 sequence is 15 residues long. The J segment lost 3 bases and the V segment lost 6 bases, leaving 9 bases of the junction unmatched.

The gene calls are TRBV6-5 and TRBJ2-7; unclear D gene. From germline, CDR1 is MNHEY and CDR2 SVGAGI. CDR3 length: 14 residues. V lost 0 bases, J lost 2 bases, and 8 bases lay in between. CDR3 protein: CASSYSRVTYEQYF. The CDR3 nucleotides read TGTGCCAGCAGTTACTCACGGGTCACCTACGAGCAGTACTTC.

This chain uses TRBV9 with TRBJ1-5; weak D call: TRBD1 (5 bases). Germline V lookup: CDR1 SGDLS, CDR2 YYNGEE. With 0 bases removed from V and 7 bases from J, the gap between germline ends came to 8 bases. CDR3 length: 13 amino acids. CDR3 nucleotides: TGTGCCAGCAGCGTAGGGGGGTACCAGCCCCAGCATTTT. It is translated as CASSVGGYQPQHF.

The V call is TRBV5-8, the J call TRBJ2-1; maybe TRBD2 (5 bases). CDR3 length: 15 amino acids. V was pared by 1 base and J by 0 bases, with 8 bases between. Germline V CDR1 and CDR2: SGHTS, YDEGEE. CDR3 DNA sequence: TGTGCCAGCAGCTTGCGAGGGAGCTCCTACAATGAGCAGTTCTTC. The encoded protein is CASSLRGSSYNEQFF.

This clonotype has a count of ten or more. The chain joins TRBV6-1 to TRBJ2-7; the match to TRBD2 covers 10 bases. V trimming: 3 bases; J trimming: 13 bases; junction bases outside the gene matches: 9. CDR1 and CDR2 (germline): MNHNS, SASEGT. The CDR3 sequence is 13 residues long. The CDR3 region has the DNA TGTGCCAGCAGTGAGGTGACTAGCGGGTGGCTATACGTC. Translation: CASSEVTSGWLYV.

There are many counts of this clonotype. J is TRBJ2-2 and V is TRBV7-2, with D tentatively TRBD1 or TRBD2 (5 bases each). The germline V gene encodes CDR1 SGHTA and CDR2 FQGNSA. Trimming pared 4 bases from V and 6 bases from J, leaving 18 bases between. The CDR3 covers 16 residues. The chain's CDR3 is CASSSFGLRESGELFF. Written as DNA, the CDR3 is TGTGCCAGCAGCTCTTTCGGACTCAGGGAGTCCGGGGAGCTGTTTTTT.

V is TRBV20-1 and J is TRBJ2-3; a weak D match, TRBD2 (5 bases). The V gene lost 4 bases and the J gene lost 0 bases, with 11 bases spanning the gap. Germline V CDR1 and CDR2: DFQATT, SNEGSKA (reference sequence). The CDR3 sequence is 14 residues long. CDR3 sequence (DNA): TGCAGTGCTACGGTAGCGATAAGCACAGATACGCAGTATTTT. It specifies CSATVAISTDTQYF.

This clonotype was detected only a few times. The chain is built from TRBV10-1 and TRBJ2-7; TRBD2 might be the D (5 bases). V lost 0 bases, J lost 5 bases, and 11 bases lay in between. Germline V gene data show CDR1 as WNHNN and CDR2 as SYGVQD (reference sequence). This CDR3 spans 14 amino acids. The CDR3 sequence is CASSESGMSNEQYF. The CDR3 nucleotides read TGCGCCAGCAGTGAGTCCGGGATGTCCAACGAGCAGTACTTC.

The table lists this clonotype with a few counts. The V call is TRBV15, the J call TRBJ2-2; 9 positions agree with TRBD1. The germline V gene encodes CDR1 LNHNV and CDR2 YYDKDF (reference sequence). This CDR3 spans 16 amino acids. Trimming took 3 bases from V and 4 from J; bases not matched to a gene: 6. CDR3 amino acids: CATSRIQTGGTGELFF. CDR3 sequence (DNA): TGTGCCACCAGCAGGATCCAGACAGGGGGCACCGGGGAGCTGTTTTTT. Looking up the rest from reference TRBV15 and TRBJ2-2 gives the full variable domain: DAMVIQNPRYQVTQFGKPVTLSCSQTLNHNVMYWYQQKSSQAPKLLFHYYDKDFNNEADTPDNFQSRRPNTSFCFLDIRSPGLGDTAMYLCATSRIQTGGTGELFFGEGSRLTVL.

J is TRBJ2-7 and V is TRBV12-3 or TRBV12-4, with D perhaps matching TRBD2 (5 bases). Trimming left V 3 bases short and J 2 bases short, with 11 bases between. This CDR3 has 14 amino acids. Written as DNA, the CDR3 is TGTGCCAGCAGTTTGGGGAGCCCGGCCTACGAGCAGTACTTC. Its translation is CASSLGSPAYEQYF.

V is TRBV28 and J is TRBJ1-5, with a tentative D call TRBD1 (5 bases). CDR3 size: 15 residues. Germline V gene sequence: CDR1 MDHEN, CDR2 SYDVKM. V lost 6 bases to trimming and J lost 2 bases, with 14 bases between them. This CDR3 is CASSYFLGGNQPQHF. The CDR3 DNA reads TGTGCCAGCAGCTACTTCTTGGGGGGCAATCAGCCCCAGCATTTT.

This clonotype appeared a few times. V usage is TRBV20-1 and J usage is TRBJ2-2; no definite D call. The CDR3 sequence is 14 residues long. The germline V gene has CDR1 DFQATT and CDR2 SNEGSKA (reference sequence). Trimming took 3 bases from V and 3 from J, leaving 11 bases between them. In DNA, the CDR3 is TGCAGTGCTAGTCCGGGTCCCGACACCGGGGAGCTGTTTTTT. It is translated as CSASPGPDTGELFF.

This clonotype was recorded many times. J is TRBJ1-1 and V is TRBV5-1; D is uncertain. The V end was cut by 5 bases, the J end by 1 base, with 6 bases between. CDR1 is SGHRS, CDR2 YFSETQ, per germline. The CDR3 extends over 12 amino acids. CDR3 loop: CASRVGNTEAFF. The CDR3 bases are TGCGCCAGCAGGGTTGGGAACACTGAAGCTTTCTTT.

This clonotype was counted only a few times. The chain employs TRBV4-1 and TRBJ2-3; D ambiguous. V lost 1 base, J lost 5 bases, and 19 bases lay in between. CDR1 is MGHRA, CDR2 YSYEKL, per germline. This CDR3 is 17 amino acids long. CDR3 DNA: TGCGCCAGCAGCCAAGTGGGAAGAACCGAAGGTGGAGATACGCAGTATTTT. Protein: CASSQVGRTEGGDTQYF.

The chain has TRBV5-6 and TRBJ2-5; TRBD1 might be the D (5 bases). Germline CDR1 reads SGHDT; CDR2 reads YYEEEE. The CDR3 covers 14 residues. V lost 0 bases to trimming and J lost 3 bases, with 9 bases between them. CDR3: CASSLERREETQYF. In DNA form, the CDR3 reads TGTGCCAGCAGCTTGGAACGCAGGGAAGAGACCCAGTACTTC.

Comments on this clonotype: A read error is possible here, since a much larger clone lies one base away. The chain uses TRBV3-1 and TRBJ1-2; a weak D match, TRBD1 (5 bases). The CDR3 runs to 12 residues. In germline, CDR1 is LGHDT, CDR2 YNNKEL (reference sequence). CDR3 sequence: CASSQGGEGCTF. In DNA form, the CDR3 reads TGTGCCAGCAGCCAAGGAGGGGAAGGCTGCACCTTC.

This clonotype was detected a few times. The rearrangement links TRBV20-1 to TRBJ1-5; a possible D gene is TRBD1 (6 bases). The CDR3 is 13 residues long. Deletions cut 6 bases from V and 3 bases from J, with 12 bases between. Germline CDR1 reads DFQATT; CDR2 reads SNEGSKA (reference sequence). The CDR3 region has the DNA TGCAGTGCCAGACGGGACAACAATCAGCCCCAGCATTTT. It specifies CSARRDNNQPQHF.

This chain connects TRBV5-5 to TRBJ1-2; tentatively, D is TRBD1 (6 bases). Germline loops: CDR1 SGHKS, CDR2 YYEKEE (reference sequence). V dropped 4 bases and J dropped 2 bases, with 12 bases sitting between them. The CDR3 sequence is 14 residues long. The CDR3 DNA reads as TGTGCCAGCAGCCCTGGGGGCGGAAACTATGGCTACACCTTC. As protein: CASSPGGGNYGYTF.

This clonotype was detected only a few times. CDR3 sequence (DNA): TGCGCCAGCAGCTCAAGCGACAGAGGGCGATCAGATACGCAGTATTTT. This encodes CASSSSDRGRSDTQYF. This rearrangement joins TRBV5-1 to TRBJ2-3, with D perhaps assigned TRBD1 or TRBD2 (5 bases each). The V gene lost 3 bases and the J gene lost 4 bases, with 18 bases spanning the gap. Germline CDR1 reads SGHRS; CDR2 reads YFSETQ. The CDR3 has 16 residues.

The chain links TRBV28 to TRBJ2-7; D might be TRBD1 (6 bases). The ends were cut back, 8 bases at V and 3 bases at J, with 11 bases in the middle. Germline V CDR1 and CDR2: MDHEN, SYDVKM. The CDR3 extends over 12 amino acids. CDR3 DNA: TGTGCCAGCGCGCAACAGGGCTACGAGCAGTACGTC. Translation gives CASAQQGYEQYV.

This clonotype showed up just a few times. The chain links TRBV4-3 to TRBJ2-1; possible D gene TRBD1, 6 bases. This CDR3 has 14 amino acids. The V gene's germline CDR1 is LGHNA and CDR2 YSLEER. Deletions cut 0 bases from V and 10 bases from J, with 13 bases between. The CDR3 loop reads CASSQDSGGREQFF. As DNA, the CDR3 is TGCGCCAGCAGCCAAGATAGTGGGGGCCGGGAGCAGTTCTTC.

The chain employs TRBV27 and TRBJ2-1; 7 positions agree with TRBD1. Germline V lookup: CDR1 MNHEY, CDR2 SMNVEV (reference sequence). Trimming at V came to 3 bases and at J to 7 bases, leaving 9 bases not matched to a gene. There are 15 residues in the CDR3. The CDR3 here is CASSFYGTGVNEQFF. CDR3 coding DNA: TGTGCCAGCAGTTTTTACGGTACAGGGGTAAATGAGCAGTTCTTC.

This clonotype was recorded at least ten times. The chain has TRBV28 and TRBJ1-5; D is ambiguous. Germline-derived CDR1 and CDR2 are MDHEN and SYDVKM. V was trimmed by 3 bases and J by 6 bases, leaving 6 bases between them. The CDR3 contains 12 residues. The DNA of the CDR3 is TGTGCCAGCAGTTTCGCAGGTCAGCCCCAGCATTTT. Protein product: CASSFAGQPQHF.

This clonotype turned up a few times. The chain has TRBV4-1 and TRBJ2-1, with TRBD2 matching 9 bases. CDR1 MGHRA and CDR2 YSYEKL come from the germline V gene. The CDR3 runs to 16 residues. The V and J ends lost 2 bases and 6 bases, in that order; junction bases with no gene match: 8. CDR3 loop: CASSQWMRTSANEQFF. In DNA, the CDR3 is TGCGCCAGCAGCCAATGGATGAGGACTAGCGCCAATGAGCAGTTCTTC.

The chain combines TRBV5-4 with TRBJ1-2; D gene uncertain. Germline-derived CDR1 and CDR2 are SGHNT and YYREEE (reference sequence). The CDR3 is 14 amino acids. Trimming shortened V by 0 bases and J by 4 bases, and 10 bases separated the two germline ends. In DNA, the CDR3 is TGTGCCAGCAGCTTGGCCGCGGGAGGCTATGGCTACACCTTC. Protein product: CASSLAAGGYGYTF.